This is a list of T cell receptor beta chains from one sample in a study of cytomegalovirus exposure and HLA in healthy donors. Assay used: immunoSEQ multiplex PCR; TCRdb lists only in-frame clones, some missing. This table has some 130,000 clones, about 69% appearing once. What was sequenced was PBMCs. These receptors came from a man aged 30-40 years in good health and CMV-seronegative. The CDR3 runs from the conserved cysteine through the conserved F or W. Each record gives: J gene, V gene, D gene, clone size, CDR3 DNA, CDR3 protein. A D gene is named only where the DNA matches it firmly. Only part of the rows carry a size: once, few, many, or a class if the clone is expanded.

TRBJ1-2,TRBV6-5,TRBD1,.,TGTGCCAGCAACTCTCCCGACAGGGGCTATGGCTACACCTTC,CASNSPDRGYGYTF
TRBJ2-5,TRBV29-1,.,.,TGCAGCGTTAGAGAAGTACAAGAGACCCAGTACTTC,CSVREVQETQYF
TRBJ2-1,TRBV2,TRBD1,.,TGTGCCAGCAGTCCCGGGACAGAGAGTTACAATGAGCAGTTCTTC,CASSPGTESYNEQFF
TRBJ2-3,TRBV2,.,.,TGTGCCAGCAGTCTTAGCACAGATACGCAGTATTTT,CASSLSTDTQYF
TRBJ1-5,TRBV9,TRBD1,.,TGTGCCAGCAGCCAAGGGACAGGGGCCAATCAGCCCCAGCATTTT,CASSQGTGANQPQHF
TRBJ2-1,TRBV9,TRBD1,.,TGTGCCAGCAGCGTAGTCACAGGGGTCGGTGAGCAGTTCTTC,CASSVVTGVGEQFF
TRBJ1-1,TRBV6-1,.,few,TGTGCCAGCAGTGAAGAGAGGGTGAACACTGAAGCTTTCTTT,CASSEERVNTEAFF
TRBJ1-4,TRBV5-6,TRBD1,.,TGTGCCAGCAGCTTGGGGACAGGGCCCGTTGTGGAAAAACTGTTTTTT,CASSLGTGPVVEKLFF
TRBJ1-5,TRBV15,.,.,TGTGCCACCAGCAGAGGTGCAAGGGGCCCGAATCAGCCCCAGCATTTT,CATSRGARGPNQPQHF
TRBJ1-1,TRBV4-2,TRBD1,once,TGTGCCAGCAGCCCCAGGACAGGGGGCTACATAGAAGCTTTCTTT,CASSPRTGGYIEAFF
TRBJ2-7,TRBV5-4,.,.,TGTGCCAGCAGCTGGCCAGACTCCTACGAGCAGTACTTC,CASSWPDSYEQYF
TRBJ2-7,TRBV6-6,.,.,TGTGCCAGCAGCAAAGACAGCTCCTACGAGCAGTACTTC,CASSKDSSYEQYF
TRBJ2-3,TRBV5-1,.,.,TGCGCCAGCAGCTCCGGCGGATCCGGGAACACAGATACGCAGTATTTT,CASSSGGSGNTDTQYF
TRBJ2-7,TRBV5-1,TRBD2,.,TGCGCCAGCAGCCCAGGGGCTAGCGGGGGGCGAGGCTACGAGCAGTACTTC,CASSPGASGGRGYEQYF
TRBJ1-6,TRBV30,.,.,TGTGCCTGGAGTGGAATCCCACAGGGCTCACCCCTCCACTTT,CAWSGIPQGSPLHF
TRBJ2-7,TRBV5-1,.,.,TGCGCCAGCAGCCCGGGGGAGGCCTACGAGCAGTACTTC,CASSPGEAYEQYF
TRBJ2-1,TRBV6-5,.,few,TGTGCCAGCAGTCCACTAACTGAGCAGTTCTTC,CASSPLTEQFF
TRBJ2-3,TRBV7-9,.,.,TGTGCCAGCAGCTTAGCTACAGGGGATACGCAGTATTTT,CASSLATGDTQYF
TRBJ1-5,TRBV28,.,.,TGTGCCAGCAGTTTAACAGCTTATAGCAATCAGCCCCAGCATTTT,CASSLTAYSNQPQHF
TRBJ1-5,TRBV5-1,TRBD1,few,TGCGCCAGCAGCTTATGGGACAGCCATAATAGCAATCAGCCCCAGCATTTT,CASSLWDSHNSNQPQHF
TRBJ1-5,TRBV25-1,.,.,TGTGCCAGCAGAAAATGTCGGAGGAATCAGCCCCAGCATTTT,CASRKCRRNQPQHF
TRBJ2-4,TRBV27,TRBD2,.,TGTGCCAGCGGCAAAGCGGGGCCCCTCCAAAACATTCAGTACTTC,CASGKAGPLQNIQYF
TRBJ1-1,TRBV4-2,.,.,TGTGCCAGCAGCCAAACAACGGGGGGGGAAGCTTTCTTT,CASSQTTGGEAFF
TRBJ2-7,TRBV7-2,TRBD1,.,TGTGCCAGCAGCGGCCAGGGGGCCGGGGGACCCTACGAGCAGTACTTC,CASSGQGAGGPYEQYF
TRBJ1-2,TRBV7-8,.,.,TGTGCCAGCAGCCCCTACACAGGTCCATATGGCTACACCTTC,CASSPYTGPYGYTF
TRBJ1-1,TRBV28,.,.,TGTGCCAGCAAGGGGACATGGGCTTTCTTT,CASKGTWAFF
TRBJ2-2,TRBV29-1,.,.,TGCAGCGTTGAAGGTCAGGGCCGCACGAACACCGGGGAGCTGTTTTTT,CSVEGQGRTNTGELFF
TRBJ1-5,TRBV6-1,.,.,TGTGCCAGCAGTGAACATCGGACTTGGGGTCCGGCCTATCAGCCCCAGCATTTT,CASSEHRTWGPAYQPQHF
TRBJ2-3,TRBV25-1,TRBD2,few,TGTGCCAGCAGGGGGGGGACAGATACGCAGTATTTT,CASRGGTDTQYF
TRBJ1-1,TRBV6-5,.,once,TGTGCCAGCATCCCCCCCAACGGACACCCTGAAGCTTTCTTT,CASIPPNGHPEAFF
TRBJ2-7,TRBV21-1,.,.,TGTGCCAGCATCTGCGCCCTGGGGGGGTACCGGGGGATCTTGCACGAGCAGTACTTC,CASICALGGYRGILHEQYF
TRBJ1-1,TRBV27,.,few,TGTGCCAGCAATCAGGCCGGACAGAACACTGAAGCTTTCTTT,CASNQAGQNTEAFF
TRBJ1-1,TRBV27,.,.,TGTGCCAGCAGCTTTGGCCGGGGGACTGAAGCTTTCTTT,CASSFGRGTEAFF
TRBJ2-1,TRBV28,TRBD1,.,TGTGCCAGCACCGCCGGGACAGGATGGAATGAGCAGTTCTTC,CASTAGTGWNEQFF
TRBJ2-7,TRBV28,.,.,TGTGCCAGCGAACTCGCGGAGAGCTACGAGCAGTACTTC,CASELAESYEQYF
TRBJ1-1,TRBV4-3,.,.,TGCGCCAGCAGCCAAGAGGCGGGCAACATGAACACTGAAGCTTTCTTT,CASSQEAGNMNTEAFF
TRBJ2-3,TRBV5-4,TRBD2,few,TGTGCCAGCAGCTTGTACGCGGGGGGCACAGATACGCAGTATTTT,CASSLYAGGTDTQYF
TRBJ1-1,TRBV2,.,.,TGTGCCAGCAGTGAAATTGCCCCACGGGCTTTCTTT,CASSEIAPRAFF
TRBJ1-1,TRBV7-8,TRBD1,.,TGTGCCAGCAGGCCCAGAGACAGGGGATTTAGTGAAGCTTTCTTT,CASRPRDRGFSEAFF
TRBJ1-1,TRBV28,.,.,TGTGCCAGCAGTCTCCCCCCGAACACTGAAGCTTTCTTT,CASSLPPNTEAFF
TRBJ2-5,TRBV19,.,.,TGTGCCAGTAGTATGGGGCAGGGGCTTCCGTACTTC,CASSMGQGLPYF
TRBJ2-3,TRBV5-1,.,few,TGCGCCAGCAGCTTGTCTTCCCCAGATACGCAGTATTTT,CASSLSSPDTQYF